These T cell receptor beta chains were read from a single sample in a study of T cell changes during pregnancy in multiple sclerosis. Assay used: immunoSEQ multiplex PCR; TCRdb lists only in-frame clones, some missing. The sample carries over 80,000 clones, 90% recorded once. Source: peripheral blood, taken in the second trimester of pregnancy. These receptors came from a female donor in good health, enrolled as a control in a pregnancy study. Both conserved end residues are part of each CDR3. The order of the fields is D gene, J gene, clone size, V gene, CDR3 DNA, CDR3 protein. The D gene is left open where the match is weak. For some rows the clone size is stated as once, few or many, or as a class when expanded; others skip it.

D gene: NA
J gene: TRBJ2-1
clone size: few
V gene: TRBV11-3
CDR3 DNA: TGTGCCAGCAGCTTAGAGGGCGTGTACAATGAGCAGTTCTTC
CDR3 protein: CASSLEGVYNEQFF

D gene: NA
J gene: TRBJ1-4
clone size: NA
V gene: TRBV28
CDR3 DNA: TGTGCCATCCTGGGGCCAAGAGGAGAAAAACTGTTTTTT
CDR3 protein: CAILGPRGEKLFF

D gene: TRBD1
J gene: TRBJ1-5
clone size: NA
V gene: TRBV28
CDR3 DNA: TGTGCCAGCAGCCCTATCTCAGGGGGGTGGAATCAGCCCCAGCATTTT
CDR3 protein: CASSPISGGWNQPQHF

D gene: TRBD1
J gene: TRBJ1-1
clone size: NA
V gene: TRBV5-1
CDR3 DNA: TGCGCCAGCAGCTTGGGGGGGACAGGGCCGAACACTGAAGCTTTCTTT
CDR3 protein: CASSLGGTGPNTEAFF

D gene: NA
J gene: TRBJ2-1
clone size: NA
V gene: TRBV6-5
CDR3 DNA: TGTGCCAGCAGTGCGACAGAGGACCCCTACAATGAGCAGTTCTTC
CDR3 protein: CASSATEDPYNEQFF

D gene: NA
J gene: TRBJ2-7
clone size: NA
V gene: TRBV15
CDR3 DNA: TGTGCCACCACCAAACAGGCTTCGGCGTCCTACGAGCAGTACTTC
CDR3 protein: CATTKQASASYEQYF

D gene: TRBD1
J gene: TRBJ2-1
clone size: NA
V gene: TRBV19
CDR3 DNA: TGTGCCAGTAGTCCGGGACAGCACAATGAGCAGTTCTTC
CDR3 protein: CASSPGQHNEQFF

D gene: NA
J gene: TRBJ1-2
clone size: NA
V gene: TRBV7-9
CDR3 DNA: TGTGCCAGCAGCAACCGAGGAGGGGCGGAGTATGGCTACACCTTC
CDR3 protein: CASSNRGGAEYGYTF

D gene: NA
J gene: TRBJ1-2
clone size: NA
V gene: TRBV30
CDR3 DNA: TGTGCCTGGGAACAGGGCTATGGCTACACCTTC
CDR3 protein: CAWEQGYGYTF

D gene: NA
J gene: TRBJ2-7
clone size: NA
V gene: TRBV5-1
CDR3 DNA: TGCGCCAGCAGCTTCGGTAGTAATGACGAGCAGTACTTC
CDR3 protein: CASSFGSNDEQYF

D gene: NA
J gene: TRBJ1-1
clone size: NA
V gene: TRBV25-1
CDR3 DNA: TGTGCCAGCAGTGAATATAGGACAGAAGACACTGAAGCTTTCTTT
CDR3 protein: CASSEYRTEDTEAFF